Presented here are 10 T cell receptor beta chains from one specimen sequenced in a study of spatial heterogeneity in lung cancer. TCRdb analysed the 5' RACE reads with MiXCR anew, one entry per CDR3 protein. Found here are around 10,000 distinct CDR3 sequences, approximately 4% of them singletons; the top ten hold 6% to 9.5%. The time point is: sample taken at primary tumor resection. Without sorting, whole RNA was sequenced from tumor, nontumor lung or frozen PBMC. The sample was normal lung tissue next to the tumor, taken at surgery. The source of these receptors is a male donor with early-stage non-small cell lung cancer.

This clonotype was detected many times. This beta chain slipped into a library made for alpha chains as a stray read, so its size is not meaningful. CDR3 sequence: CASSQDWKGAGGRNEQFF. The DNA of the CDR3 is TGTGCCAGCAGCCAAGATTGGAAAGGAGCGGGAGGTCGAAACGAGCAGTTCTTC. The chain couples TRBV4-2 to TRBJ2-1; 9 nucleotides agree with TRBD2. With V trimmed by 0 bases and J by 10 bases, 16 bases remained unmatched. CDR1 and CDR2 (germline): LGHNA, YNFKEQ. The CDR3 length is 18 residues.

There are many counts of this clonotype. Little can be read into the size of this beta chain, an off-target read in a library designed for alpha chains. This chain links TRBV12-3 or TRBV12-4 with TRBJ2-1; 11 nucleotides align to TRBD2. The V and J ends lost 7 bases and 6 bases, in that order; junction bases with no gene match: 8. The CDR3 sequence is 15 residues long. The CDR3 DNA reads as TGTGCCAGCATGACGGGGCTAGCGGGGGGCAATGAGCAGTTCTTC. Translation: CASMTGLAGGNEQFF.

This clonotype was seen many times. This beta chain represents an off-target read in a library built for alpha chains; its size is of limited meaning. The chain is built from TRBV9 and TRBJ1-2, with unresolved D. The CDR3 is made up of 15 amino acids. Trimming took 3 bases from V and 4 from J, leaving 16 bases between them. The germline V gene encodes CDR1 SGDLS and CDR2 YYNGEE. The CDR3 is CASSESALDFYGYTF. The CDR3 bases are TGTGCCAGCAGCGAGAGCGCCCTAGACTTCTATGGCTACACCTTC.

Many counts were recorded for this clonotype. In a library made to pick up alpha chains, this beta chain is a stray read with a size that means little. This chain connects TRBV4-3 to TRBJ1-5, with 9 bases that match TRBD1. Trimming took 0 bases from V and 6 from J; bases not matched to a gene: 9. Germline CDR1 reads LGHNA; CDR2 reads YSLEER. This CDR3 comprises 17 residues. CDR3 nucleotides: TGCGCCAGCAGCCAAGATTTGGGGACAGGGAGGGGTCAGCCCCAGCATTTT. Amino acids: CASSQDLGTGRGQPQHF.

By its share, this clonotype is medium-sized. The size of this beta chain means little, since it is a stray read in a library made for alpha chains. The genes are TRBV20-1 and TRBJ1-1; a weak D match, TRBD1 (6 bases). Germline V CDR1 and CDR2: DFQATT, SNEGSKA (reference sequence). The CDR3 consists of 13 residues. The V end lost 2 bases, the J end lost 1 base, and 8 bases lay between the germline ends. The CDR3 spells CSARRDTNTEAFF. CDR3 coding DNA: TGCAGTGCTAGACGGGACACGAACACTGAAGCTTTCTTT.

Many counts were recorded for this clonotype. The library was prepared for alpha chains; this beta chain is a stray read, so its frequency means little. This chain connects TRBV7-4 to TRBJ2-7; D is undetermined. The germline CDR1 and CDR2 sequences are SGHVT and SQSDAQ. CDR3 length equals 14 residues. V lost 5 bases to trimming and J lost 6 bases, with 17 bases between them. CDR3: CASSLRREAVEQYF. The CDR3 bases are TGTGCCAGCAGCCTTAGGAGAGAGGCGGTCGAGCAGTACTTC.

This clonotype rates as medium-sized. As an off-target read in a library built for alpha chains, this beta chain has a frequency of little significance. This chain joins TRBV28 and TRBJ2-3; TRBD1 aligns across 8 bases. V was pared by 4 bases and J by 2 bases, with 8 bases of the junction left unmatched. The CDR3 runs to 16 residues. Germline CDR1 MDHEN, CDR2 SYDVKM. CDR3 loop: CASSSTGARPTDTQYF. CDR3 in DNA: TGTGCCAGCAGTTCGACAGGGGCGCGCCCCACAGATACGCAGTATTTT. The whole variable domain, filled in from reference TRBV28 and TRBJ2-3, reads DVKVTQSSRYLVKRTGEKVFLECVQDMDHENMFWYRQDPGLGLRLIYFSYDVKMKEKGDIPEGYSVSREKKERFSLILESASTNQTSMYLCASSSTGARPTDTQYFGPGTRLTVL.

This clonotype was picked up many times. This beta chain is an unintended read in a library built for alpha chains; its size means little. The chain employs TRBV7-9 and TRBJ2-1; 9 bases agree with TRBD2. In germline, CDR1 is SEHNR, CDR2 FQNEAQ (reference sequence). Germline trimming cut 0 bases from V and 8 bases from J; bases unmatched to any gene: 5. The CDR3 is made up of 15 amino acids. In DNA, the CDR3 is TGTGCCAGCAGCTTAGCCCCTAGCGGGATCGATGAGCAGTTCTTC. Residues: CASSLAPSGIDEQFF.

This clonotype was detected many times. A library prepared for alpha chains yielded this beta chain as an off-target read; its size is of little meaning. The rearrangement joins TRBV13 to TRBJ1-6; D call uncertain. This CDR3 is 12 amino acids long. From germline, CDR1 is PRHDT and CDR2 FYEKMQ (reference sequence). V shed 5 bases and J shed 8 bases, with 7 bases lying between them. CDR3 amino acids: CASSSDDSPLHF. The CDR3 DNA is TGTGCCAGCAGCAGCGATGATTCACCCCTCCACTTT.

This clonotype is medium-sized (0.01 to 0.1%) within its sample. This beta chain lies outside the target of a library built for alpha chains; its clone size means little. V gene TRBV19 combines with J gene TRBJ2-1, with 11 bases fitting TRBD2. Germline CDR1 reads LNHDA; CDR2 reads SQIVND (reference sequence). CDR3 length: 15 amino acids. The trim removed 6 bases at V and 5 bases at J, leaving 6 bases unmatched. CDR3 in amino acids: CASSPTSGENNEQFF. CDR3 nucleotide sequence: TGTGCCAGTAGCCCGACTAGCGGGGAGAACAATGAGCAGTTCTTC.